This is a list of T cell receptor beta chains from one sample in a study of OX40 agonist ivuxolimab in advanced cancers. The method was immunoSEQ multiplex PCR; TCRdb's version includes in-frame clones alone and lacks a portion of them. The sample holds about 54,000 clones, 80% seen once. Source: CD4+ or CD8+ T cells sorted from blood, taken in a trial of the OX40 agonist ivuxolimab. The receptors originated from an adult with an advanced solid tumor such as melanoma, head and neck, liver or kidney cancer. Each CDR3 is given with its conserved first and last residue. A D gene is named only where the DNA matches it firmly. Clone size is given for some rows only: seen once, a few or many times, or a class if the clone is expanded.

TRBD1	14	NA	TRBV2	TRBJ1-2	TGTGCCAGCAGTCCACAGGGGACTAACTATGGCTACACCTTC	CASSPQGTNYGYTF
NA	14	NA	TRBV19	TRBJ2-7	TGTGCCAGTAGTATTTACTCCAGCTCCTACGAGCAGTACTTC	CASSIYSSSYEQYF
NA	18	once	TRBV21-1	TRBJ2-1	TGTGCCAGCAGCAAAGTTGGGCTAGCGGGAGGAAGAAGACATGAGCAGTTCTTC	CASSKVGLAGGRRHEQFF
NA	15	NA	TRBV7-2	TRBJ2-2	TGTGCCAGCAGCTTATTCCAGGGGAACACCGGGGAGCTGTTTTTT	CASSLFQGNTGELFF
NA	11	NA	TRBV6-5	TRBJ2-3	TGTGCCAGCAGCGACACAGATACGCAGTATTTT	CASSDTDTQYF
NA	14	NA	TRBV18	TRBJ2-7	TGTGCCAGCTCACAGACGGAAAGCTCCTACGAGCAGTACTTC	CASSQTESSYEQYF
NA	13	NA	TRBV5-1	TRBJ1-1	TGCGCCAGCAGGCCCCAGCGGAACACTGAAGCTTTCTTT	CASRPQRNTEAFF
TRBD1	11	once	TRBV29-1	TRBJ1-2	TGCGTGGGGCAGGGGGCTTATGGCTACACCTTC	CVGQGAYGYTF
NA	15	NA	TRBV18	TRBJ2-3	TGTGCCAGCTCACCAACCCAAGCAAGGACAGATACGCAGTATTTT	CASSPTQARTDTQYF
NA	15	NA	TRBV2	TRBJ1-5	TGTGCCAGCAGTGAAGAGGCAGCTAGCAATCAGCCCCAGCATTTT	CASSEEAASNQPQHF
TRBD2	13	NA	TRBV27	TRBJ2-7	TGTGCCAGCAGTTTCCGGGAGGGGTACGAGCAGTACTTC	CASSFREGYEQYF
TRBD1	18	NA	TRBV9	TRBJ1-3	TGTGCCAGCAGCCTCGGACAGGGGGCCCCCATTAAACTCAACACCATATATTTT	CASSLGQGAPIKLNTIYF
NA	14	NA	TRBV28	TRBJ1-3	TGTGCCAGCATCAAGACACTTTCTGGAAACACCATATATTTT	CASIKTLSGNTIYF
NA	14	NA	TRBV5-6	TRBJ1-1	TGTGCCAGCAGCTTGGGAGTTTGGAACACTGAAGCTTTCTTT	CASSLGVWNTEAFF